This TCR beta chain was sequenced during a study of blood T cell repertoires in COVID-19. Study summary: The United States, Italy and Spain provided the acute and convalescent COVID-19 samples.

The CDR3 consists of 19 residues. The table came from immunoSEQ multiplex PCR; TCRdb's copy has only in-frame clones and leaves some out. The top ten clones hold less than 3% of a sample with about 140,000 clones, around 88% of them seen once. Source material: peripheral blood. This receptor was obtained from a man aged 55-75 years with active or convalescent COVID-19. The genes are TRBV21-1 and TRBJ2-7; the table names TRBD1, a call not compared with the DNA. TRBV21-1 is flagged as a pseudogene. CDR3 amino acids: CASSKKSRRQGAFKNEQYF. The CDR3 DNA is TGTGCCAGCAGCAAAAAAAGCCGTAGACAGGGGGCGTTCAAGAACGAGCAGTACTTC.